This T cell receptor (beta chain) was captured in a study of blood T cell repertoires in COVID-19. Some clones are missing from TCRdb's copy, which holds only in-frame ones; the method was immunoSEQ multiplex PCR. The sample contains about 400,000 clones, 88% of which appear only once. Trimming cost V 3 bases and J 6 bases, with 11 bases left between them. The length of the CDR3 is 12 residues. Looked up from germline, CDR1 is SQVTM and CDR2 is ANQGSEA. This receptor was taken from a woman between 35 and 50 years old with acute COVID-19. Sequencing input: PBMCs or T cells enriched from blood (not recorded which). The chain uses TRBV29-1 and TRBJ1-2; possibly TRBD1 for D (5 bases). The CDR3 here is CSVDRGKDGYTF. CDR3 in DNA: TGCAGCGTTGATCGGGGGAAGGATGGCTACACCTTC.